Listed here are 20 T cell receptor beta chains from one sample, sequenced in a study of blood T cell repertoires in COVID-19. Libraries were prepared by immunoSEQ multiplex PCR; TCRdb keeps only in-frame clonotypes and omits some of them. Seen here are over 50,000 clones, 75% to 95% observed once, and the top ten hold more than 5.5%. The specimen sequenced was peripheral blood. The receptors derive from a man aged 50-59 years with active COVID-19.

The chain is built from TRBV3-1 (or the pseudogene TRBV3-2) and TRBJ2-3, with D maybe TRBD1 (6 bases). This CDR3 spans 15 amino acids. The ends were cut back, 6 bases at V and 5 bases at J, with 18 bases in the middle. Looked up from germline, CDR1 is LGHDT and CDR2 is YNNKEL (reference sequence). The CDR3 spells CASSLTGLGGDTQYF. As DNA, the CDR3 is TGTGCCAGCAGTCTTACAGGGTTGGGTGGAGATACGCAGTATTTT.

The chain joins TRBV7-2 to TRBJ2-5, with 8 bases aligning to TRBD2. V was clipped by 1 base and J by 4 bases; unmatched bases: 14. Germline-derived CDR1 and CDR2 are SGHTA and FQGNSA. This CDR3 is 18 amino acids long. The DNA for the CDR3 is TGTGCCAGCAGCTTAGGGTTGTCGCGGGGGGACCCCACAGAGACCCAGTACTTC. Its translation: CASSLGLSRGDPTETQYF.

V and J are TRBV7-8 and TRBJ2-5, with D tentatively TRBD2 (7 bases). CDR1 is SGHVS and CDR2 is FQNEAQ in the germline V gene. CDR3 length equals 16 residues. V lost 1 base to trimming and J lost 5 bases, with 17 bases between them. The chain's CDR3 is CASSLEGGGRRETQYF. The DNA of the CDR3 is TGTGCCAGCAGCTTAGAGGGCGGGGGCAGGAGGGAGACCCAGTACTTC.

The V call is TRBV4-2, the J call TRBJ2-7, with 10 bases fitting TRBD1. The CDR3 contains 14 residues. The V and J ends lost 4 bases and 6 bases, in that order; junction bases with no gene match: 6. Germline CDR1 and CDR2: LGHNA and YNFKEQ. The CDR3 loop reads CASSPDRGLGEQYF. The CDR3, as DNA: TGTGCCAGCAGCCCGGACAGGGGGTTGGGCGAGCAGTACTTC.

The gene calls are TRBV19 and TRBJ2-3; 7 nucleotides agree with TRBD1. Germline V gives CDR1 LNHDA, CDR2 SQIVND (reference sequence). The CDR3 runs 14 residues. V lost 2 bases and J lost 9; bases outside the gene matches: 8. CDR3 bases: TGTGCCAGTAGTATACGACGGCAGGGGGACACGCAGTATTTT. Protein sequence: CASSIRRQGDTQYF.

The gene calls are TRBV4-1 and TRBJ2-6; 7 nucleotides match TRBD2. The CDR3 sequence is 22 residues long. CDR1 and CDR2 from the germline V gene are MGHRA and YSYEKL. With 3 bases clipped from V and 1 base from J, the junction kept 21 bases outside the gene matches. The CDR3 reads CASSQTGGLVPEPGSGANVLTF. In DNA form, the CDR3 reads TGCGCCAGCAGCCAGACGGGGGGTCTAGTCCCAGAGCCGGGATCTGGGGCCAACGTCCTGACTTTC.

The table lists this clone with a few counts. This chain links TRBV3-1 (or the pseudogene TRBV3-2) with TRBJ2-3, with 9 nucleotides matching TRBD2. The CDR3 length is 15 residues. V was pared by 6 bases and J by 1 base, with 5 bases of the junction left unmatched. Germline CDR1 reads LGHDT; CDR2 reads YNNKEL (reference sequence). The CDR3 DNA follows: TGTGCCAGCAGGCCGCGGGGGGGCGGCACAGATACGCAGTATTTT. Amino acid sequence: CASRPRGGGTDTQYF.

The V gene is TRBV5-4, the J gene TRBJ2-3; D remains unclear. The ends were cut back, 1 base at V and 6 bases at J, with 12 bases in the middle. The CDR3 is 14 amino acids. Germline loops: CDR1 SGHNT, CDR2 YYREEE (reference sequence). The CDR3 nucleotides read TGTGCCAGCAGCTTGAGAGGTTTATTGGATACGCAGTATTTT. This sequence encodes CASSLRGLLDTQYF.

Comments on this clone: Other nucleotide sequences from this sample produce the same CDR3. The CDR3 DNA is TGTGCCAGCAGCTTGGGGGGGCGCGATGGCTACACCTTC. Protein product: CASSLGGRDGYTF. This rearrangement joins TRBV7-2 to TRBJ1-2, with a possible D match to TRBD1 (6 bases). This CDR3 is built from 13 residues. V lost 3 bases to trimming and J lost 6 bases, with 11 bases between them. Germline values: CDR1 SGHTA, CDR2 FQGNSA.

A few counts support this clone. The CDR3 DNA reads TGCGCCAGCAGCCAAAATTACAATGAGCAGTTCTTC. It encodes CASSQNYNEQFF. The V gene is TRBV5-1, the J gene TRBJ2-1; no firm D call. V was pared by 4 bases and J by 4 bases, with 6 bases between. CDR1 and CDR2 from the germline V gene are SGHRS and YFSETQ. CDR3 length: 12 residues. Complete variable domain (other parts from reference TRBV5-1 and TRBJ2-1): KAGVTQTPRYLIKTRGQQVTLSCSPISGHRSVSWYQQTPGQGLQFLFEYFSETQRNKGNFPGRFSGRQFSNSRSEMNVSTLELGDSALYLCASSQNYNEQFFGPGTRLTVL.

The chain joins TRBV6-5 to TRBJ1-2, with TRBD1 identical over 7 bases. The CDR3 covers 15 residues. The V and J ends lost 8 bases and 0 bases, in that order; junction bases with no gene match: 9. From germline, CDR1 is MNHEY and CDR2 SVGAGI. CDR3 in DNA: TGTGCCAGCCAGGCCAGGGGGAGTACTAACTATGGCTACACCTTC. It is translated as CASQARGSTNYGYTF.

This clone was counted between two and nine times. This chain uses TRBV5-1 with TRBJ2-7, with D possibly TRBD1 on 6 matching bases. V dropped 2 bases and J dropped 3 bases, with 9 bases sitting between them. The germline V gene encodes CDR1 SGHRS and CDR2 YFSETQ. The CDR3 is 13 residues long. In nucleotides, the CDR3 is TGCGCCAGCAGCTTCAGACAGGACTACGAGCAGTACTTC. Protein sequence: CASSFRQDYEQYF.

The chain employs TRBV2 and TRBJ1-2, with D hard to call. Trimming stripped 3 bases from V and 2 bases from J, with 7 bases between. Per the germline V gene, CDR1 is SNHLY and CDR2 is FYNNEI. The CDR3 loop spans 13 amino acids. CDR3 residues: CASSDYGNYGYTF. The CDR3 DNA follows: TGTGCCAGCAGTGATTACGGGAACTATGGCTACACCTTC.

This sequence joins TRBV29-1 and TRBJ2-7; TRBD1 matches at 8 bases. CDR1 and CDR2 (germline): SQVTM, ANQGSEA. The CDR3 contains 15 residues. The J segment lost 0 bases and the V segment lost 2 bases, leaving 6 bases of the junction unmatched. The CDR3 region has the DNA TGCAGCGTTGAATTACAGGGGGTAAGCTCCTACGAGCAGTACTTC. It specifies CSVELQGVSSYEQYF.

The V and J genes are TRBV5-4 and TRBJ2-3; TRBD2 is a possible D gene (6 bases). The V gene lost 3 bases and the J gene lost 2 bases, with 13 bases spanning the gap. The CDR3 extends over 15 amino acids. Germline V lookup: CDR1 SGHNT, CDR2 YYREEE (reference sequence). The CDR3 sequence: CASSSGTPSTDTQYF. The CDR3, as DNA: TGTGCCAGCAGCTCCGGGACTCCCTCCACAGATACGCAGTATTTT.

The chain joins TRBV18 to TRBJ2-7; 9 nucleotides line up with TRBD1. This CDR3 region has 16 residues. Germline assignment: CDR1 KGHSH and CDR2 LQKENI. The junction had 10 bases not matched to a gene; V was cut back by 4 bases and J by 3 bases. The CDR3 DNA follows: TGTGCCAGCTCACTTTCCCGCGGGACAGGGTTCTACGAGCAGTACTTC. This sequence encodes CASSLSRGTGFYEQYF.

This clone was detected only a few times. The DNA of the CDR3 is TGCGCCAGCAGTCACGCGAACTACAATGAGCAGTTCTTC. Encoded protein: CASSHANYNEQFF. The chain couples TRBV10-1 to TRBJ2-1; D uncertain. The length of the CDR3 is 13 residues. CDR1 and CDR2 (germline): WNHNN, SYGVQD (reference sequence). The ends were cut back, 5 bases at V and 3 bases at J, with 8 bases in the middle.

The chain joins TRBV20-1 to TRBJ2-1, with D possibly matching TRBD2 (6 bases). The V end was cut by 3 bases, the J end by 4 bases, with 16 bases between. CDR1 is DFQATT, CDR2 SNEGSKA, per germline (reference sequence). The CDR3 runs to 15 residues. DNA of the CDR3: TGCAGTGCTAGTCGATCAGCGGGCGGATACAATGAGCAGTTCTTC. Encoded protein: CSASRSAGGYNEQFF.

The count of this clone is one. The chain is built from TRBV6-2 or TRBV6-3 and TRBJ2-5; 8 bases fit TRBD2. The CDR3 length is 15 residues. Looked up from germline, CDR1 is MNHEY and CDR2 is SVGEGT. The V segment lost 5 bases and the J segment 2 bases; nucleotides outside the gene matches: 7. The CDR3 spells CASSRQSGGQETQYF. CDR3 in DNA: TGTGCCAGCAGTCGGCAGTCGGGGGGGCAAGAGACCCAGTACTTC.

This sequence joins TRBV5-1 and TRBJ2-2, with 13 bases that match TRBD2. J was trimmed by 10 bases and V by 4 bases; bases with no gene match: 7. Germline CDR1 SGHRS, CDR2 YFSETQ. The CDR3 spans 15 residues. The CDR3 DNA sequence: TGCGCCAGCAGCGAACCGGGACTAGCGGGGTTGGAGCTGTTTTTT. Its translation is CASSEPGLAGLELFF.